This T cell receptor (beta chain) came from a study of T cell responses to AZD1222 COVID-19 vaccine. Turning to the study itself: The study pooled second doses at about 4 or about 12 weeks. General study results and limits: Spike as a whole was targeted by vaccine-associated CD4 TCRs, dominant at 160-218 and 743-854.

On this clone: Antigen unknown.

Method: immunoSEQ multiplex PCR; TCRdb's copy keeps in-frame clones and lacks some. This sample yields about 100,000 clones, of which 90% are seen a single time; 1% to 1.5% belongs to the top ten. The receptor's source is an adult in good health. The sample was peripheral blood, taken on day 0 of AZD1222 vaccination.

DNA of the CDR3: TGTGCCAGCAGCCTCATTGAGGGGTATGGCTACACCTTC. Amino acid sequence: CASSLIEGYGYTF. The J gene is TRBJ1-2, the V gene TRBV27, with a possible D match to TRBD1 (5 bases). V was pared by 6 bases and J by 5 bases, with 13 bases between. The CDR3 contains 13 residues. Germline V gene lookup returns CDR1 MNHEY and CDR2 SMNVEV (reference sequence).